Listed below are T cell receptor beta chains from one sample, sequenced in a study of T cell responses to AZD1222 COVID-19 vaccine. Method: immunoSEQ multiplex PCR; TCRdb's copy keeps in-frame clones and lacks some. The table records roughly 150,000 clones, around 91% of them present only once. The sample in question was peripheral blood, obtained 28 days after the second AZD1222 dose. The source of these receptors is an adult who received the AZD1222 COVID-19 vaccine. The CDR3 runs from the conserved cysteine through the conserved F or W. Fields, in order: CDR3 DNA, CDR3 protein, clone size, CDR3 length, J gene, V gene, D gene. A D gene is named only where the DNA matches it firmly. Clone size is given for some rows only: seen once, a few or many times, or a class if the clone is expanded.

TGTGCCAGCAGCGTTGGGGGGACCGGGTCCAGGAGCACCGGGGAGCTGTTTTTT | CASSVGGTGSRSTGELFF | - | 18 | TRBJ2-2 | TRBV9 | -
TGTGCCAGCAGCTTTAGCACAGGGGCTAATGAAAAACTGTTTTTT | CASSFSTGANEKLFF | - | 15 | TRBJ1-4 | TRBV7-9 | TRBD1
TGTGCCAGCAGTTACTCCCCTAGCGGGGGGATCTACGATGAGCAGTTCTTC | CASSYSPSGGIYDEQFF | - | 17 | TRBJ2-1 | TRBV6-2/TRBV6-3 | TRBD2
TGTGCCAGCAGGCATCCGACAGGGAACGAGCAGTACTTC | CASRHPTGNEQYF | - | 13 | TRBJ2-7 | TRBV7-9 | TRBD1
TGTGCCAGTAGTAGCCGACAGGGCTATAATTCACCCCTCCACTTT | CASSSRQGYNSPLHF | - | 15 | TRBJ1-6 | TRBV19 | TRBD1
TGTGCCACCAGTGATCGCCTCACGGGAGGAGGGGATGAGCAGTTCTTC | CATSDRLTGGGDEQFF | - | 16 | TRBJ2-1 | TRBV24-1 | TRBD2
TGTGCCAGCAGTCTGGGACTAGCGGGGACGGAGACCCAGTACTTC | CASSLGLAGTETQYF | - | 15 | TRBJ2-5 | TRBV6-5 | TRBD2
TGTGCCAGCAGCTTGGGGGACAGCCTGTCTTCACCCCTCCACTTT | CASSLGDSLSSPLHF | - | 15 | TRBJ1-6 | TRBV5-6 | TRBD1
TGTGCCAGCAGCTTAAAATACGAGCAGTACTTC | CASSLKYEQYF | - | 11 | TRBJ2-7 | TRBV7-2 | -
TGTGCCAGCAGCGTAGACGGGGGACTAGCAGGCTACACCTTC | CASSVDGGLAGYTF | - | 14 | TRBJ1-2 | TRBV9 | -
TGTGCCATCAGTGCGACAGGAGGATATCAGCCCCAGCATTTT | CAISATGGYQPQHF | - | 14 | TRBJ1-5 | TRBV10-3 | -
TGTGCCAGCAGCTTAGCTCAGAAAGGGCCCGAGCAGTACTTC | CASSLAQKGPEQYF | - | 14 | TRBJ2-7 | TRBV7-9 | -
TGCAGCGTTGGAGGACTAGCGGGGGCCTCCTACAATGAGCAGTTCTTC | CSVGGLAGASYNEQFF | many | 16 | TRBJ2-1 | TRBV29-1 | TRBD2
TGCGCCAGCAGTCCGGGGGTATCGAATTCACCCCTCCACTTT | CASSPGVSNSPLHF | - | 14 | TRBJ1-6 | TRBV4-3 | -
TGTGCCAGCAGCTTGGTGGATCTAAGCTCCTACGAGCAGTACTTC | CASSLVDLSSYEQYF | - | 15 | TRBJ2-7 | TRBV5-6 | -
TGTGCTAGTGGTTTCGGGCGGGGCGGCACAGATACGCAGTATTTT | CASGFGRGGTDTQYF | - | 15 | TRBJ2-3 | TRBV12-5 | -
TGTGCCACCAGTGATTCACAGGGAATCGAGCAGTACTTC | CATSDSQGIEQYF | - | 13 | TRBJ2-7 | TRBV24-1 | -
TGTGCCAGCAGCCCCATTGGGACCTACTCTGGAAACACCATATATTTT | CASSPIGTYSGNTIYF | - | 16 | TRBJ1-3 | TRBV7-2 | -
TGTGCCAGCAGCGTAGGTGGGTCCTACTTCAGCGAGCAGTTCTTC | CASSVGGSYFSEQFF | - | 15 | TRBJ2-1 | TRBV9 | -
TGTGCCAGCAGTCCAGGGTCGGGCTATGGCTACACCTTC | CASSPGSGYGYTF | - | 13 | TRBJ1-2 | TRBV13 | -
TGCAGCGTTGCTGGACAGTCCTACAATGAGCAGTTCTTC | CSVAGQSYNEQFF | - | 13 | TRBJ2-1 | TRBV29-1 | -
TGTGCCAGCAGCCAAGGACAGGGGGGACGGGGTCAGCCCCAGCATTTT | CASSQGQGGRGQPQHF | - | 16 | TRBJ1-5 | TRBV11-2 | TRBD1
TGTGCCAGCAGCTTAGAAGCCGTCCGCCAAGAGACCCAGTACTTC | CASSLEAVRQETQYF | - | 15 | TRBJ2-5 | TRBV7-9 | -
TGTGCCACCAGCCTCGGGACGGACTATGGCTACACCTTC | CATSLGTDYGYTF | - | 13 | TRBJ1-2 | TRBV15 | -
TGTGCCAGCAGCCGGCGACAGAAGAACACTGAAGCTTTCTTT | CASSRRQKNTEAFF | once | 14 | TRBJ1-1 | TRBV14 | -
TGTGCCAGCAGCCCCACGCACCGAAACACCATATATTTT | CASSPTHRNTIYF | - | 13 | TRBJ1-3 | TRBV7-6 | -
TGTGCCAGCAGCTCGGGGAGCAATCAGCCCCAGCATTTT | CASSSGSNQPQHF | - | 13 | TRBJ1-5 | TRBV7-2 | -
TGTGCCAGCACCCGCGGGAGGGCCGTTGGGGAGCTGTTTTTT | CASTRGRAVGELFF | - | 14 | TRBJ2-2 | TRBV27 | TRBD2
TGTGCCAGCAGCCTACGCCTCGACAGGGGACATAATTCACCCCTCCACTTT | CASSLRLDRGHNSPLHF | - | 17 | TRBJ1-6 | TRBV14 | TRBD1
TGTGCCAGCAGCCAGAGGACAGGGCGAGGCGGGGAGCTGTTTTTT | CASSQRTGRGGELFF | - | 15 | TRBJ2-2 | TRBV3-1/TRBV3-2 | TRBD1
TGTGCCGGGAGCCTGAGCTCCTACAATGAGCAGTTCTTC | CAGSLSSYNEQFF | once | 13 | TRBJ2-1 | TRBV6-5 | -
TGTGCCAGTAGTCCGGGACTCAATCAGCCCCAGCATTTT | CASSPGLNQPQHF | - | 13 | TRBJ1-5 | TRBV19 | -
TGCGCCAGCAGCCAGCTGGGCGGACTAGCGGTACAAGAGACCCAGTACTTC | CASSQLGGLAVQETQYF | - | 17 | TRBJ2-5 | TRBV4-3 | TRBD2
TGCGCCAGCAGCTTTCGGGGACCGCAAGAGACCCAGTACTTC | CASSFRGPQETQYF | - | 14 | TRBJ2-5 | TRBV5-1 | -
TGTGCCTGGAGGGCCCTCCGGCGCGCGAACACCGGGGAGCTGTTTTTT | CAWRALRRANTGELFF | once | 16 | TRBJ2-2 | TRBV30 | -
TGTGCCAGCGGACCTACAGACAATCAGCCCCAGCATTTT | CASGPTDNQPQHF | - | 13 | TRBJ1-5 | TRBV10-3 | -
TGCGCCAGCAGCTTGGTCGGAGGGAACTATGGCTACACCTTC | CASSLVGGNYGYTF | - | 14 | TRBJ1-2 | TRBV5-1 | -
TGTGCCAGCAGTTACATGTCTGGCCCAAACGAGCAGTACTTC | CASSYMSGPNEQYF | - | 14 | TRBJ2-7 | TRBV6-5 | -
TGTGCCAGCAGTGCTCAGGGGCGGAATGAAAAACTGTTTTTT | CASSAQGRNEKLFF | once | 14 | TRBJ1-4 | TRBV2 | -
TGTGCCAGCTCGCCCGGACAGATCCCGAATTCACCCCTCCACTTT | CASSPGQIPNSPLHF | - | 15 | TRBJ1-6 | TRBV18 | -